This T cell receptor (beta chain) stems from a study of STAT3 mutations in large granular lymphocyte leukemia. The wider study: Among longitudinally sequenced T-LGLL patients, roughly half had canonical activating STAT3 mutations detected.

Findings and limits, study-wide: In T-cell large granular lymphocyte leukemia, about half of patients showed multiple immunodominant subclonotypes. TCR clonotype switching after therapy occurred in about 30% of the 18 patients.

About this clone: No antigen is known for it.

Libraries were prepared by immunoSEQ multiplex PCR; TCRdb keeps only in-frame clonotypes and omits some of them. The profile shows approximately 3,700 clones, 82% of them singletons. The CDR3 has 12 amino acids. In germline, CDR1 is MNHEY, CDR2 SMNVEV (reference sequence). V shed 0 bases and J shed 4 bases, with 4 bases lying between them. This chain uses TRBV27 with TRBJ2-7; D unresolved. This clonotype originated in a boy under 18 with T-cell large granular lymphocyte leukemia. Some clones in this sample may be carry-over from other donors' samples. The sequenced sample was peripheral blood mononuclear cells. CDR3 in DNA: TGTGCCAGCAGTTTATCGGGGTACGAGCAGTACTTC. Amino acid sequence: CASSLSGYEQYF.